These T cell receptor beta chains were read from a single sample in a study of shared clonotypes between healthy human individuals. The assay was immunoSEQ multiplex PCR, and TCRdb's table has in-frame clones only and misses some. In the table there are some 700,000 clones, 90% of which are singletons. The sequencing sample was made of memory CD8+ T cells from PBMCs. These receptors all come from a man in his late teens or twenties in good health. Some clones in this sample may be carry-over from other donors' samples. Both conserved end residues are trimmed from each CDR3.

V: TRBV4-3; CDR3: ASSQDSRSAWTEAF
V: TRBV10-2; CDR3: ASSRRGQTDTQY
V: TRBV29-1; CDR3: SVYRGGRGTSGTLSYEQY
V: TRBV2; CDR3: ASSDSEGIFSYEQY
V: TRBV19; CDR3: ASSITLAGGGNEQF
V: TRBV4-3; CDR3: ASSQDRWGNQPQH
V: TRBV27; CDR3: ASSFAPRAVDPEAF
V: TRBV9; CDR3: ASSVQGTTKNIQY
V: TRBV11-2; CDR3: ASSTHLDEQY
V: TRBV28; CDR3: ASSPHRDEQF
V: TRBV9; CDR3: ASTNSQGGAETQY
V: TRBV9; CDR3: ASSVAWAAQERVPITDTQY
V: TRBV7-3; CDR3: ASSLGSGTQY
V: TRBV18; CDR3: ASSPPRLPGLAPGELF
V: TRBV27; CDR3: ASSRSGGRYGYT
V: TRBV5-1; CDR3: ASSLGAGSGYEQY
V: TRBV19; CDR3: ASTYGQMNTEAF
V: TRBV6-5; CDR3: ASSPSARTEAF
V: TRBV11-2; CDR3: ASSRLPQGTRGYT
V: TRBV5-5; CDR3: ANQDARGDEQF
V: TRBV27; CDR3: ASSGRVGGYT
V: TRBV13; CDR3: ASSFRREGLYEQY
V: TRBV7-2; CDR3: ASSSPFSGRASYEQY
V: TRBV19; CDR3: ATTRTPGELF
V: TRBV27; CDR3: ASYIRGSTGEQF
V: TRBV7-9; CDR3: ASSFSRDEQY
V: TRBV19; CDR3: ASSIGGHLTEQF
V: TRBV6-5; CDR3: ASRTTSGSSHEQY
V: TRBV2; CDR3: ASSETGDEQY
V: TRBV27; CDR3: ASSLSADTQY
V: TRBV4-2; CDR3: ASRHKTLGEDTQY
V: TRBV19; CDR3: ASSEWGELF
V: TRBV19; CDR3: ASGIGGQY
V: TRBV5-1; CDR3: ASSYFLRGQVETQY
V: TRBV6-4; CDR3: ASSEAGELF
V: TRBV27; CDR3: ASSSKRNSKTLHEQY
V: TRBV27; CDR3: ASSFGLLSGELF
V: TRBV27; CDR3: ASSFAAHYEQY
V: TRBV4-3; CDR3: ASSHTQGSGANVLT
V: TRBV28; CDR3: ASSLILSGPLRNGYT
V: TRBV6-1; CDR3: ASSEVGGPYNEQF
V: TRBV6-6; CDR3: ASSYGTVAF
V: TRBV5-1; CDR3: ASSLEDGLTYEQY
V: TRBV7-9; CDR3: ASSLVNRAHEQY
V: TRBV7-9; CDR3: ASSLDLNTEAF
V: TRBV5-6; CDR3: ASSSTGTPYRGYGYT